The 25 T cell receptor beta chains in this list originate from one sample, sequenced in a study of blood T cell repertoires in COVID-19. Sequenced by immunoSEQ multiplex PCR; TCRdb stores in-frame clones only, minus some. Among 500,000 to 600,000 clones, less than 90% were seen once, and the ten largest hold roughly 7.4%. Source material: peripheral blood. The source of these receptors is a woman between 50 and 59 years old with COVID-19, enrolled during active disease.

The genes are TRBV28 and TRBJ2-7, with a weak D call TRBD2 (5 bases). Germline V lookup: CDR1 MDHEN, CDR2 SYDVKM. Trimming removed 3 bases from V and 6 bases from J, with 12 bases in between. This CDR3 is 13 amino acids long. CDR3 bases: TGTGCCAGCAGTTTGCGGGCGGGTGGCGAGCAGTACTTC. It translates to CASSLRAGGEQYF.

J is TRBJ2-3 and V is TRBV2; the D gene is possibly TRBD2 (7 bases). The germline V and J ends were trimmed by 5 bases and 1 base, with 16 bases remaining between them. There are 16 residues in the CDR3. The germline CDR1 and CDR2 sequences are SNHLY and FYNNEI. CDR3: CASSSRGAPRTDTQYF. CDR3 sequence (DNA): TGTGCCAGCAGTTCCCGGGGGGCCCCCCGCACAGATACGCAGTATTTT. Using reference TRBV2 and TRBJ2-3 for the parts outside the CDR3, the full variable domain is EPEVTQTPSHQVTQMGQEVILRCVPISNHLYFYWYRQILGQKVEFLVSFYNNEISEKSEIFDDQFSVERPDGSNFTLKIRSTKLEDSAMYFCASSSRGAPRTDTQYFGPGTRLTVL.

This clone has more than one count but fewer than ten. Other DNA sequences from this sample encode an identical CDR3 as well. The genes are TRBV18 and TRBJ1-1; no definite D call. Trimming left V 2 bases short and J 1 base short, with 5 bases between. Germline V gene sequence: CDR1 KGHSH, CDR2 LQKENI. The CDR3 loop spans 13 amino acids. CDR3 amino acids: CASSPGQNTEAFF. The CDR3 DNA reads TGTGCCAGCTCACCAGGGCAGAACACTGAAGCTTTCTTT.

The V and J genes are TRBV7-9 and TRBJ2-7, with D maybe TRBD1 (6 bases). The CDR3 length is 14 residues. V lost 5 bases to trimming and J lost 0 bases, with 11 bases between them. Germline CDR1 SEHNR, CDR2 FQNEAQ (reference sequence). DNA for the CDR3: TGTGCCAGCAGCGATACAGGGAGCTCCTACGAGCAGTACTTC. It is translated as CASSDTGSSYEQYF.

The chain uses TRBV5-1 and TRBJ2-1; 7 bases map to TRBD2. In germline, CDR1 is SGHRS, CDR2 YFSETQ. The ends lost 1 base at V and 5 bases at J; junction bases unmatched: 6. The CDR3 covers 15 residues. The CDR3 loop reads CASSLRPAGNNEQFF. The CDR3 nucleotides are TGCGCCAGCAGCTTGCGCCCAGCGGGGAACAATGAGCAGTTCTTC.

The chain carries TRBV5-4 and TRBJ2-7; 10 bases match TRBD1. V shed 1 base and J 1 base; nucleotides not matched to a gene: 2. CDR1 is SGHNT and CDR2 is YYREEE in the germline V gene (reference sequence). The CDR3 is made up of 15 amino acids. The DNA for the CDR3 is TGTGCCAGCAGCTTGAGGACAGGGGGTTCCTACGAGCAGTACTTC. Protein: CASSLRTGGSYEQYF. Looking up the rest from reference TRBV5-4 and TRBJ2-7 gives the full variable domain: ETGVTQSPTHLIKTRGQQVTLRCSSQSGHNTVSWYQQALGQGPQFIFQYYREEENGRGNFPPRFSGLQFPNYSSELNVNALELDDSALYLCASSLRTGGSYEQYFGPGTRLTVT.

The chain uses TRBV30 and TRBJ2-7, with a possible D match to TRBD2 (6 bases). The CDR3 is made up of 13 amino acids. The V end was cut by 1 base, the J end by 7 bases, with 14 bases between. The V gene's germline CDR1 is GTSNPN and CDR2 SVGIG (reference sequence). CDR3 in amino acids: CAWSAEGWQEQYF. The CDR3 DNA reads as TGTGCCTGGAGTGCGGAGGGCTGGCAAGAGCAGTACTTC.

The chain links TRBV5-4 to TRBJ1-1; TRBD1 might be the D (6 bases). Germline CDR1 is SGHNT and CDR2 is YYREEE (reference sequence). Trimming left V 3 bases short and J 5 bases short, with 11 bases between. The CDR3 runs to 13 residues. CDR3 nucleotide sequence: TGTGCCAGCAGCTGGATCCAGGGGACTGAAGCTTTCTTT. Translated, it gives CASSWIQGTEAFF.

The chain employs TRBV11-2 and TRBJ2-1, with 7 bases fitting TRBD1. Germline V gives CDR1 SGHAT, CDR2 FQNNGV. After removal of 6 bases from V and 7 bases from J, the junction contained 9 bases not matched to a gene. There are 14 residues in the CDR3. This chain's CDR3 is CASSSLTRGNEQFF. The CDR3 DNA reads as TGTGCCAGCAGTTCGTTAACCAGGGGGAATGAGCAGTTCTTC.

V gene TRBV5-1 combines with J gene TRBJ1-4, with D uncertain. This CDR3 is 17 amino acids long. V lost 0 bases and J 2 bases, leaving 14 bases between the germline ends. Germline V gene lookup returns CDR1 SGHRS and CDR2 YFSETQ. DNA of the CDR3: TGCGCCAGCAGCTTGGGAGGAGGATCAGCCACTAATGAAAAACTGTTTTTT. It translates to CASSLGGGSATNEKLFF.

The genes are TRBV4-1 and TRBJ2-1, with D possibly TRBD2 on 6 matching bases. The CDR3 is made up of 16 amino acids. From germline, CDR1 is MGHRA and CDR2 YSYEKL. V lost 3 bases and J lost 4, with 16 bases in between. CDR3 in DNA: TGCGCCAGCAGCCAGAGTGGCGGGGTGAGATACAATGAGCAGTTCTTC. This encodes CASSQSGGVRYNEQFF.

This clone was observed once. This sample also contains other DNA sequences that code for the same CDR3. V usage is TRBV5-1 and J usage is TRBJ1-1; D perhaps matches TRBD1 (5 bases). The CDR3 length is 13 residues. Germline lookup yields CDR1 SGHRS and CDR2 YFSETQ. Trimming pared 4 bases from V and 5 bases from J, leaving 12 bases between. CDR3 sequence: CASSLLRGTEAFF. CDR3 sequence (DNA): TGCGCCAGCAGCCTTCTCCGGGGGACTGAAGCTTTCTTT. Using reference TRBV5-1 and TRBJ1-1 for the parts outside the CDR3, the full variable domain is KAGVTQTPRYLIKTRGQQVTLSCSPISGHRSVSWYQQTPGQGLQFLFEYFSETQRNKGNFPGRFSGRQFSNSRSEMNVSTLELGDSALYLCASSLLRGTEAFFGQGTRLTVV.

This chain joins TRBV27 and TRBJ1-5; D is ambiguous. This CDR3 has 13 residues. Germline V CDR1 and CDR2: MNHEY, SMNVEV (reference sequence). Between the trimmed V and J ends, which lost 3 bases and 1 base, there was a span of 4 bases. The CDR3 DNA reads TGTGCCAGCAGTTTGTCAAGCAATCAGCCCCAGCATTTT. This encodes CASSLSSNQPQHF.

J is TRBJ2-7 and V is TRBV30; D might be TRBD1 (5 bases). CDR1 is GTSNPN and CDR2 is SVGIG in the germline V gene (reference sequence). This CDR3 is built from 12 residues. The V end was cut by 3 bases, the J end by 4 bases, with 10 bases between. The chain's CDR3 is CAWSTTEYEQYF. CDR3 DNA sequence: TGTGCCTGGAGCACGACAGAGTACGAGCAGTACTTC.

The V gene is TRBV11-2, the J gene TRBJ1-2, with D perhaps matching TRBD1 (6 bases). V gave up 6 bases and J gave up 8 bases, with 16 bases separating them. Germline V gene data show CDR1 as SGHAT and CDR2 as FQNNGV. The CDR3 runs 13 residues. The CDR3 region is CASSPGGAVGYTF. The CDR3 DNA sequence: TGTGCCAGCAGTCCCGGGGGGGCAGTAGGCTACACCTTC.

This clone appeared a few times. The CDR3 loop is CASSTTGVGQPQHF. Written as DNA, the CDR3 is TGTGCCAGTAGTACTACAGGGGTAGGACAGCCCCAGCATTTT. The chain uses TRBV19 and TRBJ1-5; the match to TRBD1 covers 7 bases. Germline trimming cut 4 bases from V and 7 bases from J; bases unmatched to any gene: 7. This CDR3 is built from 14 residues. Germline loops: CDR1 LNHDA, CDR2 SQIVND (reference sequence).

The rearrangement uses TRBV6-5 and TRBJ1-2; 7 bases are shared with TRBD1. This CDR3 is built from 16 residues. Germline V lookup: CDR1 MNHEY, CDR2 SVGAGI. V lost 2 bases, J lost 2 bases, and 8 bases stayed unmatched. CDR3 in DNA: TGTGCCAGCAGTTACAACGACAGGGTTGGGAACTATGGCTACACCTTC. It yields the protein CASSYNDRVGNYGYTF.

This clone came up a few times. The chain has TRBV19 and TRBJ1-3; D remains ambiguous. In germline, CDR1 is LNHDA, CDR2 SQIVND (reference sequence). The CDR3 loop spans 16 amino acids. Trimming left V 6 bases short and J 2 bases short, with 17 bases between. Written as DNA, the CDR3 is TGTGCCAGTAGCCGCATGTGGAGGGAGGCTGGAAACACCATATATTTT. Protein sequence: CASSRMWREAGNTIYF.

The V and J genes are TRBV2 and TRBJ2-7, with TRBD2 identical over 8 bases. CDR1 is SNHLY and CDR2 is FYNNEI in the germline V gene. The junction had 4 bases not matched to a gene; V was cut back by 6 bases and J by 3 bases. There are 13 residues in the CDR3. CDR3 in DNA: TGTGCCAGCAGCGCCGGGGGGGGCTACGAGCAGTACTTC. Amino acid sequence: CASSAGGGYEQYF.

This chain's CDR3 is CASSARSGTGFTDTQYF. The CDR3 DNA sequence: TGTGCCAGCAGTGCCCGCTCCGGGACAGGATTCACAGATACGCAGTATTTT. The rearrangement links TRBV25-1 to TRBJ2-3; 8 bases fit TRBD1. V shed 4 bases and J 2 bases; nucleotides not matched to a gene: 11. Germline V gene data show CDR1 as MGHDK and CDR2 as SYGVNS. This CDR3 spans 17 amino acids.

Concerning this clone itself: Additional DNA sequences in this sample encode the identical CDR3. V and J are TRBV18 and TRBJ2-7; TRBD1 agrees at 11 bases. Trimming took 0 bases from V and 7 from J; bases not matched to a gene: 5. CDR3 length equals 15 residues. CDR1 and CDR2 (germline): KGHSH, LQKENI. CDR3 nucleotide sequence: TGTGCCAGCTCACCACCCGGACAGGGGGCCGGAGAGCAGTACTTC. Encoded protein: CASSPPGQGAGEQYF.

Here the CDR3 DNA reads TGCAGTTCCAAAGGACAGGGCATAATGAACACTGAAGCTTTCTTT. Protein sequence: CSSKGQGIMNTEAFF. The rearrangement joins TRBV29-1 to TRBJ1-1; TRBD1 agrees at 8 bases. This CDR3 comprises 15 residues. Germline CDR1 and CDR2: SQVTM and ANQGSEA. The variable domain in full, completed from reference TRBV29-1 and TRBJ1-1, reads SAVISQKPSRDICQRGTSLTIQCQVDSQVTMMFWYRQQPGQSLTLIATANQGSEATYESGFVIDKFPISRPNLTFSTLTVSNMSPEDSSIYLCSSKGQGIMNTEAFFGQGTRLTVV.

This clone has only a few counts. This chain links TRBV11-2 with TRBJ2-2, with 7 bases identical to TRBD1. Germline CDR1 SGHAT, CDR2 FQNNGV. The CDR3 runs to 15 residues. V lost 1 base to trimming and J lost 4 bases; unmatched junction nucleotides: 3. The CDR3 loop is CASSLVDRFTGELFF. CDR3 DNA: TGTGCCAGCAGCTTAGTGGACAGGTTCACCGGGGAGCTGTTTTTT.

The chain combines TRBV6-5 with TRBJ1-1; TRBD1 matches 8 bases. Germline CDR1 and CDR2: MNHEY and SVGAGI. Trimming removed 6 bases from V and 7 bases from J; junction bases left unmatched: 7. This CDR3 spans 13 amino acids. The CDR3: CASRETGEVEAFF. DNA for the CDR3: TGTGCCAGCAGGGAGACAGGGGAGGTTGAAGCTTTCTTT.

This clone was detected once. For the CDR3, the DNA is TGTGCCAGCAGGCGCCGGGTATACAATAGCAATCAGCCCCAGCATTTT. It yields the protein CASRRRVYNSNQPQHF. The chain is built from TRBV28 and TRBJ1-5; D not certain. The CDR3 sequence is 16 residues long. V was clipped by 6 bases and J by 0 bases, with 15 bases between them. Germline V lookup: CDR1 MDHEN, CDR2 SYDVKM.